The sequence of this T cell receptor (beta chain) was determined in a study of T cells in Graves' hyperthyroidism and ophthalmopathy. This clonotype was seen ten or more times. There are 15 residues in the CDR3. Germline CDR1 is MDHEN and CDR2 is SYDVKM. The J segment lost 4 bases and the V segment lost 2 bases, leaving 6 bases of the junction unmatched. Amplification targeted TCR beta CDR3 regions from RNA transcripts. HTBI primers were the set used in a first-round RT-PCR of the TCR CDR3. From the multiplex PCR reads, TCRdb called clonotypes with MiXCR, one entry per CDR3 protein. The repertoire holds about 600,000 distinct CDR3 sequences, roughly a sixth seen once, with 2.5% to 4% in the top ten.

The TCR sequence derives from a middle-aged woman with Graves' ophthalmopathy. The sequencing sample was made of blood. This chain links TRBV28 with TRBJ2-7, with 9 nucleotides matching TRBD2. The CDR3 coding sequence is TGTGCCAGCAGTTTAATGGCTAGCGGGGCGTACGAGCAGTACTTC. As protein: CASSLMASGAYEQYF.